The TCR beta chain described here comes from a study of blood T cells in healthy people across ages. A second roughly 6 to 12 cycle PCR used barcoded and J-beta primers. Using its own MiXCR run on the 5' RACE reads, TCRdb lists one record per CDR3 protein. In the table there are a few hundred thousand distinct CDR3 sequences, roughly a quarter of which are singletons. After removal of 2 bases from V and 3 bases from J, the junction contained 12 bases not matched to a gene. Germline V gene sequence: CDR1 GTSNPN, CDR2 SVGIG (reference sequence). This CDR3 is built from 16 residues. The same sample was also used in a study of T cells of mothers and their children. From that second work: The donor cohort consisted of three healthy Caucasian mothers and their six children.

The sequence derives from a boy aged 2-15 years in good health. Sequenced: blood. The J gene is TRBJ1-2, the V gene TRBV30; TRBD1 aligns across 7 bases. CDR3 sequence (DNA): TGTGCCTGGAGTAGGGTTAACCCCACAGGGGACTATGGCTACACCTTC. This translates into CAWSRVNPTGDYGYTF.